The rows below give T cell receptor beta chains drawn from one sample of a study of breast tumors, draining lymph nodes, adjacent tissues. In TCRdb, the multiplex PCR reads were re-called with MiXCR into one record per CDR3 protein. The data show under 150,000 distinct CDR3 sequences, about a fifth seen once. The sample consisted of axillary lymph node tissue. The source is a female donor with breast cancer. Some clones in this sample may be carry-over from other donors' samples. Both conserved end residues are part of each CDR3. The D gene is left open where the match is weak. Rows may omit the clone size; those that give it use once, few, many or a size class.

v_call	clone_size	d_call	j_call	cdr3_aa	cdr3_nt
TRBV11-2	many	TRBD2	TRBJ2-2	CASSLSAGGPVTGELFF	TGTGCCAGCAGCTTAAGTGCGGGAGGGCCGGTCACCGGGGAGCTGTTTTTT
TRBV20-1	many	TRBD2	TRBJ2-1	CSARVPLAGEKNEQFF	TGCAGTGCTAGAGTCCCACTAGCGGGAGAGAAAAATGAGCAGTTCTTC
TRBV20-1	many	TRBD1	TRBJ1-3	CSARVTGGGNTIYF	TGCAGTGCTAGAGTGACAGGGGGAGGAAACACCATATATTTT
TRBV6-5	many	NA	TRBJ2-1	CASSAPEGFGEQFF	TGTGCCAGCAGTGCCCCGGAAGGGTTCGGTGAGCAGTTCTTC
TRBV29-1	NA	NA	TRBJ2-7	CSVEGGAGEQYF	TGCAGCGTTGAGGGGGGGGCGGGTGAGCAGTACTTC
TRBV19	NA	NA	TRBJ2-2	CASREGSFGELIF	TGTGCCAGTAGAGAGGGGAGCTTCGGGGAGCTGATTTTT
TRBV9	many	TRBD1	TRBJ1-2	CASSEGTGGRFGYTF	TGTGCCAGCAGCGAGGGGACAGGGGGCCGGTTCGGCTACACCTTC
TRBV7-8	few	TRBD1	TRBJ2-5	CASSRGQTYQETQYF	TGTGCCAGCAGCCGGGGACAGACGTACCAAGAGACCCAGTACTTC
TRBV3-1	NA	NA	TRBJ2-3	CASSRLTGSTTDTQCF	TGTGCCAGCAGCCGCTTGACAGGATCTACCACAGATACGCAGTGTTTT
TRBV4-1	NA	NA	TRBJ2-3	CASSQGGYEPSTDTQYF	TGCGCCAGCAGCCAAGGGGGCTACGAGCCTAGCACAGATACGCAGTATTTT
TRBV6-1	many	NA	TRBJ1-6	CASSASERYNSPLHF	TGTGCCAGCAGTGCATCAGAACGTTATAATTCACCCCTCCACTTT
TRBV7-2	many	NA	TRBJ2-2	CASSLHRQNTGELFF	TGTGCCAGCAGCTTACACAGACAGAACACCGGGGAGCTGTTTTTT
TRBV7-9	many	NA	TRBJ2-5	CASELKETQYF	TGTGCCAGTGAGTTGAAGGAGACCCAGTACTTC
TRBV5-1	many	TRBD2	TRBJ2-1	CASSLGLAGANEQFF	TGCGCCAGCAGCTTGGGACTAGCGGGAGCCAATGAGCAGTTCTTC
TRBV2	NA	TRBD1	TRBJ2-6	CASRGDSEISGANVLTF	TGTGCCAGCAGGGGGGACAGCGAAATCTCTGGGGCCAACGTCCTGACTTTC
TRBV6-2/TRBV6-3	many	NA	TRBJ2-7	CATTGQSYEQYF	TGTGCCACTACCGGACAGTCCTACGAGCAGTACTTC
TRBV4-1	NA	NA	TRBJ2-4	CASSQAGLGKNIQYF	TGCGCCAGCAGCCAAGCAGGGCTTGGCAAAAACATTCAGTACTTC
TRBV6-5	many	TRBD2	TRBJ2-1	CASSQRGSYNEQFF	TGTGCCAGCAGTCAACGCGGGAGTTACAATGAGCAGTTCTTC
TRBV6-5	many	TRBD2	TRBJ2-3	CASSSGGSTDTQYF	TGTGCCAGCAGCTCCGGGGGGAGCACAGATACGCAGTATTTT
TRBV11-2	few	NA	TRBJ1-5	CASSQGVNQPQHF	TGTGCCAGCAGCCAGGGAGTCAATCAGCCCCAGCATTTT
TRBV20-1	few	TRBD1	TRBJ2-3	CNARGQGTDTQYF	TGCAATGCTCGCGGACAGGGAACAGATACGCAGTATTTT
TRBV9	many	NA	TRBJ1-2	CASSVALNSIYGYTF	TGTGCCAGCAGCGTAGCTTTGAACAGCATCTATGGCTACACCTTC
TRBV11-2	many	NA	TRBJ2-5	CASSLDRGTQETQYF	TGTGCCAGCAGCTTAGATCGGGGAACCCAAGAGACCCAGTACTTC
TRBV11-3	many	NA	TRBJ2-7	CASSLGRAASYEQYF	TGTGCCAGCAGCTTGGGTCGGGCCGCCTCCTACGAGCAGTACTTC
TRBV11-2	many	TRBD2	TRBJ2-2	CASTLSGTNTGELFF	TGTGCCAGCACTCTCAGCGGGACGAACACCGGGGAGCTGTTTTTT
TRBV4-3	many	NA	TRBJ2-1	CASSQDRGRVSYNEQFF	TGCGCCAGCAGCCAAGATCGGGGCAGGGTCTCCTACAATGAGCAGTTCTTC
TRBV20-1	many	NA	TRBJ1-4	CSARDLARGGEKLFF	TGCAGTGCTAGAGATCTAGCCAGGGGAGGAGAAAAACTGTTTTTT
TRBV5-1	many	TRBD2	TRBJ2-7	CASSLLLAGVEQYF	TGCGCCAGCAGCTTATTGCTAGCGGGAGTCGAGCAGTACTTC